The 10 T cell receptor beta chains in this list originate from one sample, sequenced in a study of T cell repertoires in cytomegalovirus infection. From the reads, TCRdb called clonotypes with MiXCR, one entry per CDR3 protein. The sample has 900,000 to 950,000 distinct CDR3 sequences; less than 35% are singletons. Their specific antigens are unknown. Sequencing used cultured CD8+ T cells from PBMCs, obtained from culture after CMV antigen stimulation. The receptors shown here come from a human donor in good health (CMV status not recorded). Some clones in this sample may be carry-over from other donors' samples.

The chain employs TRBV20-1 and TRBJ2-4; 9 bases are a match to TRBD2. The ends lost 1 base at V and 9 bases at J; junction bases unmatched: 7. This CDR3 is built from 14 residues. Looked up from germline, CDR1 is DFQATT and CDR2 is SNEGSKA (reference sequence). CDR3: CSARVSGAGGIQYF. CDR3 DNA sequence: TGCAGTGCTAGAGTGAGTGGAGCGGGAGGCATTCAGTACTTC.

This clonotype was found many times. The V gene is TRBV27, the J gene TRBJ1-2; the D gene is possibly TRBD1 (5 bases). The germline CDR1 and CDR2 sequences are MNHEY and SMNVEV (reference sequence). This CDR3 spans 13 amino acids. Between the trimmed V and J ends, which lost 0 bases and 7 bases, there was a span of 9 bases. CDR3 residues: CASSLSQGSGYTF. DNA for the CDR3: TGTGCCAGCAGTTTATCGCAGGGTAGTGGCTACACCTTC.

This clonotype has more than one count but fewer than ten. This chain connects TRBV4-3 to TRBJ2-1; D gene unclear. The CDR3 totals 15 residues. Trimming took off 0 bases at V and 3 bases at J, with 9 bases between the two ends. Germline V CDR1 and CDR2: LGHNA, YSLEER. CDR3 protein: CASSQDIGRYNEQFF. The CDR3, as DNA: TGCGCCAGCAGCCAAGACATCGGCCGCTACAATGAGCAGTTCTTC.

The chain couples TRBV7-8 to TRBJ2-3; D is perhaps TRBD1 or TRBD2 (5 bases each). Germline-derived CDR1 and CDR2 are SGHVS and FQNEAQ. Deletions cut 5 bases from V and 2 bases from J, with 11 bases between. This CDR3 contains 14 residues. Here the CDR3 reads CASSPPGTTDTQYF. The CDR3 DNA reads TGTGCCAGCAGCCCCCCGGGGACCACAGATACGCAGTATTTT.

CDR3 sequence (DNA): TGTGCCAGCAGCTCCGGGAGGACGAACACTGAAGCTTTCTTT. Translating gives CASSSGRTNTEAFF. This rearrangement joins TRBV13 to TRBJ1-1; D is undetermined. Trimming shortened V by 4 bases and J by 1 base, and 10 bases separated the two germline ends. Germline V CDR1 and CDR2: PRHDT, FYEKMQ (reference sequence). CDR3 size: 14 residues. The entire variable domain, with the rest obtained from reference TRBV13 and TRBJ1-1, is as follows: AAGVIQSPRHLIKEKRETATLKCYPIPRHDTVYWYQQGPGQDPQFLISFYEKMQSDKGSIPDRFSAQQFSDYHSELNMSSLELGDSALYFCASSSGRTNTEAFFGQGTRLTVV.

This clonotype was detected only a few times. V is TRBV7-3 and J is TRBJ2-4; D is possibly TRBD1 or TRBD2 (5 bases each). This CDR3 contains 13 residues. The germline CDR1 and CDR2 sequences are SGHTA and FQGTGA. V lost 7 bases and J 7 bases, leaving 14 bases between the germline ends. The CDR3 nucleotides read TGTGCCAGCACCACCCCGGGGCAGAACATTCAGTACTTC. Amino acids: CASTTPGQNIQYF.

This clonotype occurred a few times. CDR3 region: CASSFEGASSGGITGELFF. CDR3 coding DNA: TGTGCCAGCAGCTTTGAGGGGGCGTCTAGCGGGGGGATCACCGGGGAGCTGTTTTTT. The V gene is TRBV7-6, the J gene TRBJ2-2, with 11 bases that match TRBD2. Germline V CDR1 and CDR2: SGHVS, FNYEAQ. The V segment lost 3 bases and the J segment 4 bases; nucleotides outside the gene matches: 13. The CDR3 consists of 19 residues.

This chain joins TRBV10-3 and TRBJ2-3; D tentatively fits TRBD1 or TRBD2 (6 bases each). The CDR3 length is 17 residues. Germline CDR1 ENHRY, CDR2 SYGVKD. V was trimmed by 4 bases and J by 6 bases, leaving 23 bases between them. CDR3 in amino acids: CAISGVPHGGPSDTQYF. CDR3 nucleotides: TGTGCCATCAGTGGAGTTCCCCACGGGGGCCCTAGCGATACGCAGTATTTT.

The chain carries TRBV5-5 and TRBJ1-2; 9 bases are shared with TRBD1. The J segment lost 6 bases and the V segment lost 3 bases, leaving 3 bases of the junction unmatched. Germline loops: CDR1 SGHKS, CDR2 YYEKEE (reference sequence). The length of the CDR3 is 13 residues. Here the CDR3 DNA reads TGTGCCAGCAGCTGGGGGACAGGGAATGGCTACACCTTC. Translated: CASSWGTGNGYTF.

This clonotype turned up a few times. The J gene is TRBJ1-3, the V gene TRBV7-9, with D possibly TRBD1 on 5 matching bases. Trimming left V 9 bases short and J 0 bases short, with 12 bases between. The CDR3 sequence is 14 residues long. The germline V gene has CDR1 SEHNR and CDR2 FQNEAQ (reference sequence). The CDR3 reads CASRDGGSGNTIYF. For the CDR3, the DNA is TGTGCCAGTAGGGACGGAGGCTCTGGAAACACCATATATTTT.